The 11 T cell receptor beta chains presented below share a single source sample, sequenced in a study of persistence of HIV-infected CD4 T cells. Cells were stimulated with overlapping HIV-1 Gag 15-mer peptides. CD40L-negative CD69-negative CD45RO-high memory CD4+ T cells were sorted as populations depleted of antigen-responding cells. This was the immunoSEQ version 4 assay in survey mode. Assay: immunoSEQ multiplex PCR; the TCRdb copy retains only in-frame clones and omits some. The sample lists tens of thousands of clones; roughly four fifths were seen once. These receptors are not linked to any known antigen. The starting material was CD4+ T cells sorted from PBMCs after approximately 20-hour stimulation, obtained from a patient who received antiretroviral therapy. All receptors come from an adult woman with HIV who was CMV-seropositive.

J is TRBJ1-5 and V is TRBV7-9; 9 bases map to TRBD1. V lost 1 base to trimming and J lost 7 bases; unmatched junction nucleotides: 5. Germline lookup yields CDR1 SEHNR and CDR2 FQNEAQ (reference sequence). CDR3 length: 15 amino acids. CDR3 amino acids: CASSLGDRVDQPQHF. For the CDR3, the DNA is TGTGCCAGCAGCTTAGGGGACAGGGTGGACCAGCCCCAGCATTTT.

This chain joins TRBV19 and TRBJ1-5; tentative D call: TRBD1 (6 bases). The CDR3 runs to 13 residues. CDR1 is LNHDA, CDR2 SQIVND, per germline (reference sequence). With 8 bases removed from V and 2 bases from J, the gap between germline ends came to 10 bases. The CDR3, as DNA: TGTGCCAGTTCACAGGGTGGCAATCAGCCCCAGCATTTT. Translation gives CASSQGGNQPQHF. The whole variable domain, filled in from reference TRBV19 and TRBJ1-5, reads DGGITQSPKYLFRKEGQNVTLSCEQNLNHDAMYWYRQDPGQGLRLIYYSQIVNDFQKGDIAEGYSVSREKKESFPLTVTSAQKNPTAFYLCASSQGGNQPQHFGDGTRLSIL.

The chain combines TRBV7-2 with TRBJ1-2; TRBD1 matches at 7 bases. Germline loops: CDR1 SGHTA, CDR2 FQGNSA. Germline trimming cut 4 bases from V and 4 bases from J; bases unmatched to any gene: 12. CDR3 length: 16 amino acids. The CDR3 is CASSSHQGGWGYGYTF. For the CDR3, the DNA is TGTGCCAGCAGCTCCCATCAGGGGGGTTGGGGCTATGGCTACACCTTC.

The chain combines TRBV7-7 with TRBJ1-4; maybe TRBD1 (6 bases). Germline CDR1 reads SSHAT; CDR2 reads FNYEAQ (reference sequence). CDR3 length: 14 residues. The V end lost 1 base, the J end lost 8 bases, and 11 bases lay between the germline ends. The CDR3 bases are TGTGCCAGCAGCTTAGGGGGGGGCGACGAAAAACTGTTTTTT. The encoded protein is CASSLGGGDEKLFF.

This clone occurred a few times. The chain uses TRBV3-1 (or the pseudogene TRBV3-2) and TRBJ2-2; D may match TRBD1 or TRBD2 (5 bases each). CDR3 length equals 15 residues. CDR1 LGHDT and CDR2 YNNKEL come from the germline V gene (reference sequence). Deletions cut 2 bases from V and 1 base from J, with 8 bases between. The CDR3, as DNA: TGTGCCAGCAGCCAAAGGGACGGGAACACCGGGGAGCTGTTTTTT. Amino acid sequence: CASSQRDGNTGELFF.

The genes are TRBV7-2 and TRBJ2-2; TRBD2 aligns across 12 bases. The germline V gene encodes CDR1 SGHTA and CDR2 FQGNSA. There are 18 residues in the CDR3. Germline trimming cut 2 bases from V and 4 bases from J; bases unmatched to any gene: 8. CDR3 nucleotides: TGTGCCAGCAGCTTACTAGCGGGAGGGCCGGGTATCACCGGGGAGCTGTTTTTT. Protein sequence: CASSLLAGGPGITGELFF. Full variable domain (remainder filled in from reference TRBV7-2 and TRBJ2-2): GAGVSQSPSNKVTEKGKDVELRCDPISGHTALYWYRQSLGQGLEFLIYFQGNSAPDKSGLPSDRFSAERTGGSVSTLTIQRTQQEDSAVYLCASSLLAGGPGITGELFFGEGSRLTVL.

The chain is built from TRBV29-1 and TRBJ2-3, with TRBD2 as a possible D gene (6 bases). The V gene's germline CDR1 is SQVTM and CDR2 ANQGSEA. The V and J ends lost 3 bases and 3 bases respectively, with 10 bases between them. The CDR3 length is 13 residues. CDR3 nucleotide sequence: TGCAGCGTTGATTGGAGGGGAACAGATACGCAGTATTTT. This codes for CSVDWRGTDTQYF.

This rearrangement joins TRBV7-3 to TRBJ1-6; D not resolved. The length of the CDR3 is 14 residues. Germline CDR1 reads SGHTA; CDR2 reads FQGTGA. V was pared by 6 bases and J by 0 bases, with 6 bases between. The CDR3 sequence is CASSQSSYNSPLHF. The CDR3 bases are TGTGCCAGCAGTCAGAGCTCCTATAATTCACCCCTCCACTTT. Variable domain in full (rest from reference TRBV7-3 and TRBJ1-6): GAGVSQTPSNKVTEKGKYVELRCDPISGHTALYWYRQSLGQGPEFLIYFQGTGAADDSGLPNDRFFAVRPEGSVSTLKIQRTERGDSAVYLCASSQSSYNSPLHFGNGTRLTVT.

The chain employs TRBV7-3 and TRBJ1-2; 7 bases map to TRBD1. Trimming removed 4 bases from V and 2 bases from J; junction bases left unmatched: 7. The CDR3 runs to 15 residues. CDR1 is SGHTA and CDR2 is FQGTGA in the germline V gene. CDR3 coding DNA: TGTGCCAGCAGCTCTGATTCAGGGGGAAACTATGGCTACACCTTC. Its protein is CASSSDSGGNYGYTF.

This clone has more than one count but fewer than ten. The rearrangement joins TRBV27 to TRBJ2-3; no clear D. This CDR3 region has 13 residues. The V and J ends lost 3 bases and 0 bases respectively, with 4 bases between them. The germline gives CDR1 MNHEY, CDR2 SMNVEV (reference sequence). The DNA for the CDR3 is TGTGCCAGCAGTTTCCAGAGCACAGATACGCAGTATTTT. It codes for CASSFQSTDTQYF.

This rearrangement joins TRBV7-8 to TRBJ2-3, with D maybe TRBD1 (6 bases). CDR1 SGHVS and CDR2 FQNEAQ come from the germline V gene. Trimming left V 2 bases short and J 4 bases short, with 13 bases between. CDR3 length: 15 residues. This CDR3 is CASSLSRTASDTQYF. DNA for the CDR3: TGTGCCAGCAGCTTATCCCGGACAGCATCAGATACGCAGTATTTT.